This note documents a single T cell receptor (beta chain) sequence. What it recognizes is unknown. The CDR3 is 11 amino acids. V lost 9 bases and J lost 5, with 11 bases in between. Per the germline V gene, CDR1 is LGHNA and CDR2 is YSLEER. Produced via immunoSEQ multiplex PCR; TCRdb's table is partial and in-frame only. The data hold about 170,000 clones, with more than 80% observed a single time. This entry belongs to a study of T cell responses to AZD1222 COVID-19 vaccine. Study conclusions and caveats: Distributed over spike, vaccine-associated CD4 TCRs predominated at 160-218 and 743-854. Only a handful of people who got AZD1222 tested seropositive at baseline.

V usage is TRBV4-3 and J usage is TRBJ2-7; TRBD1 might be the D (5 bases). The starting material was peripheral blood, obtained 28 days after the second dose of the MenACWY control vaccine. The sequence was obtained from an adult who received the MenACWY meningococcal vaccine as a control. The CDR3 here is CARTDTHEQYF. CDR3 bases: TGCGCCAGAACGGACACCCACGAGCAGTACTTC.